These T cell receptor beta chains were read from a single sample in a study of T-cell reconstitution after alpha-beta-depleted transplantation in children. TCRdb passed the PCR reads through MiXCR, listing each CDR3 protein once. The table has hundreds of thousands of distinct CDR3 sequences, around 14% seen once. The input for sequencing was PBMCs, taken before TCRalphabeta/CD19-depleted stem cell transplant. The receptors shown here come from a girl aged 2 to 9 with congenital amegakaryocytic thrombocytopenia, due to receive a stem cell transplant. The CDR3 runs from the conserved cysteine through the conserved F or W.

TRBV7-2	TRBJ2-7	CASSLGLGPYEQYF
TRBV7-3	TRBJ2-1	CTSSFPPTALAGFDEQFF
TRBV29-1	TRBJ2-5	CSVERIAGGPVIETQYF
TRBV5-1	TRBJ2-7	CASSPAHPSGQRLYEQYF
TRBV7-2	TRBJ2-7	CASSLGFWGAGEQYF
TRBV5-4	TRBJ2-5	CASSSFSYRETQYF
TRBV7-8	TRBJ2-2	CASSPNTATGELFF
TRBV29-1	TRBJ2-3	CSVGGVRDTQYF
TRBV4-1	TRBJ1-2	CASSQGQEIYGYTF
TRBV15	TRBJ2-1	CATSRDLVLEQFF
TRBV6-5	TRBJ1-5	CASSWDSNQPQHF
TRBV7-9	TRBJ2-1	CASSPPPLAENNEQFF
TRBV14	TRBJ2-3	CASSQAGATDTQYF
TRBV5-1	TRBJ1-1	CASSVGGTAKGDTEAFF
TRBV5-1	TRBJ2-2	CASSFNGMLAGELFF
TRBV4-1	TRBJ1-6	CASSQSGTPRANSPLHF
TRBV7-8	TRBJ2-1	CASSLADMGREQFF
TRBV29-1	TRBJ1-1	CSVHKVGNTEAFF
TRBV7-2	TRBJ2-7	CASSLVPDSSYEQYF
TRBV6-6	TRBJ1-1	CASIAGTYTEAFF
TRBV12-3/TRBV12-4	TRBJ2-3	CASRQTLAGGPHTQYF
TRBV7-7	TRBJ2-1	CASSLAYGGDEQFF
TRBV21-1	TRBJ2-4	CASSKAAFWYF